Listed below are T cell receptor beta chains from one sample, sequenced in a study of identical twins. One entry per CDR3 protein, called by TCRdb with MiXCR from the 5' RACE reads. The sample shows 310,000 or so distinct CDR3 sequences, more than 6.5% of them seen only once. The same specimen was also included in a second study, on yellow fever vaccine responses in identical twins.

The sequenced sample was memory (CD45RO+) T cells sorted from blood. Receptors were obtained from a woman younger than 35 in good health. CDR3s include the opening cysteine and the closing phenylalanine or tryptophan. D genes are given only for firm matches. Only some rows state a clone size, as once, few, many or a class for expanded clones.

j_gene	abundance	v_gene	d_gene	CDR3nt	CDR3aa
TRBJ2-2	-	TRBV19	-	TGTGCCAGTAGTATGAAACTAGGTCCCGGGGAGCTGTTTTTT	CASSMKLGPGELFF
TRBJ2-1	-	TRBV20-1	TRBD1	TGCAGTGCTAGATTCTACCGGGACAGCAACAATGAGCAGTTCTTC	CSARFYRDSNNEQFF
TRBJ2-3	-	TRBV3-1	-	TGTGCCAGCAGGCCAAGGGGCACAGATACGCAGTATTTT	CASRPRGTDTQYF
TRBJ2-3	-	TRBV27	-	TGTGCCAGCAGTTTATGGGAGCGATCCACAGATACGCAGTATTTT	CASSLWERSTDTQYF
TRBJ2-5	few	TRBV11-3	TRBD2	TGTGCCAGCAGCTCCCCAGTGGTAGCGGGCAACCAAGAGACCCAGTACTTC	CASSSPVVAGNQETQYF
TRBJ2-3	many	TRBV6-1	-	TGTGCCAGCCACGGGGCTGACACAGATACGCAGTATTTT	CASHGADTDTQYF
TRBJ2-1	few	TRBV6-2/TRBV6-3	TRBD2	TGTGCCACCCAACTAGCGGGGGACTACAATGAGCAGTTCTTC	CATQLAGDYNEQFF
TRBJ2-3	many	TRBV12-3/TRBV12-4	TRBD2	TGTGCCAGCAGGAAAACTAGCGGGGGAGTCACAGATACGCAGTATTTT	CASRKTSGGVTDTQYF
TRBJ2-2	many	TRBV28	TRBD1	TGTGCCAGCAGTAGCCCGGGACAGGGGGCGACCGGGGAGCTGTTTTTT	CASSSPGQGATGELFF
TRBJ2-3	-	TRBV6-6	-	TGTGCCAGCAGCAGAGTGGGGACAGATACGCAGTATTTT	CASSRVGTDTQYF
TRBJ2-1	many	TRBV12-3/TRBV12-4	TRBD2	TGTGCCAGCAGTAATAGCGGGGGAGAGCAGTTCTTC	CASSNSGGEQFF
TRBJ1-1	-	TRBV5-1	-	TGCGCCAGCAGCTTGGGACACCTGAACACTGAAGCTTTCTTT	CASSLGHLNTEAFF